The clone carrying this TCR beta chain was counted between two and nine times. What it binds is unknown. V was trimmed by 3 bases and J by 4 bases, leaving 15 bases between them. The CDR3 extends over 15 amino acids. The germline V gene encodes CDR1 SGHRS and CDR2 YFSETQ. The record originates from a study of cytomegalovirus exposure and HLA in healthy donors. The PCR was carried out with 60 Vbeta primers and 13 Jbeta primers. Data came from immunoSEQ multiplex PCR; TCRdb stores just in-frame clones and leaves some out. The sample includes some 200,000 clones, around 64% seen only once; the top ten take 2.6%. Overall study results and limits: Immune exposure information comprised only CMV serostatus.

This sequence originates from a man aged 35 to 55 in good health and CMV-seropositive. Sequences were obtained from PBMCs. This rearrangement joins TRBV5-1 to TRBJ2-3; D may be TRBD2 (5 bases). DNA of the CDR3: TGCGCCAGCAGCTACGAGGGTAAAACGGCAGATACGCAGTATTTT. This translates into CASSYEGKTADTQYF.